This T cell receptor beta chain was sequenced during a study of beta chain features in type 1 diabetes. The investigators reverse transcribed all of the isolated RNA, so they sequenced expressed TCRB transcripts. Each sample of naive, central memory or regulatory T cells had, on average, about 3.6 million reads. Clones were sequenced by immunoSEQ multiplex PCR, and TCRdb holds only the in-frame ones, with some missing. The sample lists about 360,000 clones, 10% to 15% occurring once. Cells sorted by CD45RO/CCR7/CD25/CD127/CD95/CD27 comprised CD4+ naive, central memory, regulatory and stem cell-like memory cells. General study findings and limits: Cells expressing TCR highly could be over-represented by cDNA sequencing. For patients and controls alike, PCR might favor shorter templates to the same degree.

This clone has more than one count but fewer than ten. Its specificity is unknown. The V gene's germline CDR1 is SGDLS and CDR2 YYNGEE. Trimming removed 0 bases at V and 2 bases at J, with 12 bases between. The CDR3 is 16 amino acids. The sample comprised naive CD4+ T cells from blood. The chain combines TRBV9 with TRBJ2-1; a weak D match, TRBD2 (5 bases). The TCR originated in a man in his late teens or twenties in good health. The CDR3 nucleotides are TGTGCCAGCAGCGTAGGAGGTCTAGCCACCTACAATGAGCAGTTCTTC. Translating gives CASSVGGLATYNEQFF.